The sequence of this TCR beta chain was determined in a study of T-cell reconstitution after alpha-beta-depleted transplantation in children (TCRdb year 2016). Describing the broader study: The study quantitatively tracked T-cell immune reconstitution after TCRalphabeta/CD19-depleted allogeneic hematopoietic cell transplantation in children using TCR repertoire profiling. General study outcomes and caveats: Apparently early alphabetaT-cell count recovery about two months after transplant reportedly relied on only several hundred rapidly expanded clones derived from non-depleted graft cells. In some patients, high TCRbeta diversity at day 60 was attributed to recipient T cells and intrathymic progenitors that had survived conditioning. Over the following months the frequencies of hyperexpanded clones went down, and after one year T-cell counts and TCRbeta diversity were mostly credited to newly produced T cells.

According to the study, the label for this sample's treatment or condition signals: allogeneic hematopoietic cell transplantation with graft depleted of TCRalphabeta T cells and CD19 B cells. TCRalphabeta/CD19-depleted allogeneic hematopoietic cell grafts were given to the transplant recipients, all of whom were children. The method behind the library was PCR. Sequencing was performed on an Illumina HiSeq 2500. Molecular barcoding was employed in the preparation of TCR libraries, with unique molecular identifiers being used to normalize TCRbeta repertoire quantification. The raw public data were reprocessed by TCRdb itself: fastp quality trimming at Q25, MiXCR clonotype calling, in-frame beta chains only. Rows are unified per CDR3 protein, each entry keeping the most common DNA and genes. Counted in this sample were 200,000 to 300,000 distinct CDR3 sequences; about 26% of them appeared once. The ten largest clones capture 2.6% of the sample.

Its CDR3 holds 15 amino acids, cysteine through phenylalanine. The retained sequence is limited to the CDR3, 45 bases, with the frame set at the first base. Reading the germline V gene gives CDR1 SGHRS and CDR2 YFSETQ. Trimming takes 4 bases off V and 4 bases off J; junction bases not matched to a gene: 5. This clonotype was counted between two and nine times. Its antigen specificity is not known. The sample holds no much larger clone one base away, and base qualities are not on file. Recombination linked TRBV5-1 to TRBJ2-1; 10 middle bases align to TRBD2. The TCR comes from a girl aged 2 to 9 with Fanconi anemia, due to receive a stem cell transplant. Sequences were derived from PBMCs, sampled before TCRalphabeta/CD19-depleted stem cell transplant. The CDR3 protein is CASSGGLASYNEQFF. The nucleotide sequence reads as follows: TGCGCCAGCAGCGGGGGACTAGCGTCTTACAATGAGCAGTTCTTC.